This T cell receptor (beta chain) originates from a study of cytomegalovirus exposure and HLA in healthy donors. Study outcomes and limitations: A later analysis showed TCR association rates differing by HLA locus, peaking at DRB1 and lowest at HLA-C. Follow-up analysis seemed to connect common viral pathogens with several of the most significant clusters identified. The investigators catalogued 164 TCR beta chains as cytomegalovirus-associated.

Primers included in the PCR were 60 Vbeta and 13 Jbeta primers. This table comes from immunoSEQ multiplex PCR, and its TCRdb copy is limited to in-frame clones, with some not included. The repertoire holds 150,000 to 200,000 clones, with roughly 80% as singletons. Notes on this clone: Antigen unknown.

With V trimmed by 0 bases and J by 3 bases, 23 bases remained unmatched. The CDR3 has 22 amino acids. CDR1 is SGHTA and CDR2 is FQGNSA in the germline V gene. Unrecorded immune exposures were likely, despite nominal health at sampling. The sequencing sample was made of PBMCs. The receptor was derived from a woman between 18 and 29 years old in good health and CMV-seronegative. This chain connects TRBV7-2 to TRBJ2-1; 7 nucleotides align to TRBD2. In nucleotides, the CDR3 is TGTGCCAGCAGCTTAGCCCTGCTAGACCCGCGGGGCCTAGCGGAAGACTACAATGAGCAGTTCTTC. The encoded protein is CASSLALLDPRGLAEDYNEQFF.